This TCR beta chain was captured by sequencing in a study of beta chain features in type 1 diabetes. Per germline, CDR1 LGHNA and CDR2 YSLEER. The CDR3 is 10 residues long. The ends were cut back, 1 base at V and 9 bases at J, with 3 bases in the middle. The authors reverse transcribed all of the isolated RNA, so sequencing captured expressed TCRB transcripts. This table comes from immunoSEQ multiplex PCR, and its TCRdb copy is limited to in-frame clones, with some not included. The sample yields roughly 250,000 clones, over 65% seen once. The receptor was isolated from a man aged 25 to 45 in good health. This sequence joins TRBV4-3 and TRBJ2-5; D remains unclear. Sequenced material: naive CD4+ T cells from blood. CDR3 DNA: TGCGCCAGCAGCCAAGGGGCCCAGTACTTC. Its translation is CASSQGAQYF.